Sequencing of this TCR beta chain was carried out in a study of T cells in Graves' hyperthyroidism and ophthalmopathy. This clonotype occurred many times. Its antigen is not known. Newly diagnosed hyperthyroidism, duration under 2 months, in patients aged 18 to 65. TCR beta CDR3 regions were amplified from RNA transcripts. Initially, a first-round RT-PCR of the TCR CDR3 employed the HTBI primer set. Via MiXCR, TCRdb re-called the multiplex PCR reads, giving one row per CDR3 protein. The data contain 650,000 to 750,000 distinct CDR3 sequences, around 13% of them seen just once; the ten biggest clones take up roughly 10%. Whole-study findings and limits: A 13 V-J signature model discriminated ophthalmopathy versus stable hyperthyroidism. Peripheral blood also featured most of the thyroid clonotypes expanded above 0.001.

Germline CDR1 is LGHDT and CDR2 is YNNKEL (reference sequence). The CDR3 runs to 13 residues. The ends lost 7 bases at V and 11 bases at J; junction bases unmatched: 11. This chain connects TRBV3-1 to TRBJ1-1; 9 bases fit TRBD1. This receptor was identified in a woman between 18 and 29 years old with Graves' hyperthyroidism. The sample comprised blood. This CDR3 is CASTPGTGIWAFF. The DNA of the CDR3 is TGTGCCAGCACCCCCGGGACAGGGATTTGGGCTTTCTTT.